This T cell receptor beta chain derives from a study of OX40 agonist ivuxolimab in advanced cancers. Background on the study: The diagnoses of dose-escalation patients were hepatocellular carcinoma, melanoma, renal cell or head and neck cancer. Antecedent anti-PD-1, anti-PD-L1 or anti-CTLA-4 therapy was permissible, with roughly 36% having received some.

Trimming at V came to 5 bases and at J to 9 bases, leaving 10 bases not matched to a gene. This CDR3 has 16 amino acids. The germline V gene encodes CDR1 MNHEY and CDR2 SMNVEV (reference sequence). Broader study findings: Nonresponders included some who also had low normalized T-cell clonal expansion. In the 0.1 to 3.0 mg/kg range, CD4+ and CD8+ blood T cells had expanded clonally by week 6.

Data came from immunoSEQ multiplex PCR; TCRdb stores just in-frame clones and leaves some out. The repertoire has 18,000 or so clones, around two thirds of them found once; the top ten carry roughly a fifth. As for this clone: Its antigen remains unidentified.

The sample was CD4+ or CD8+ T cells sorted from blood, taken in a trial of the OX40 agonist ivuxolimab. The genes are TRBV27 and TRBJ2-2; 12 bases line up with TRBD1. This clonotype originated in an adult with an advanced solid tumor such as melanoma, head and neck, liver or kidney cancer. The CDR3 reads CASSLFGTGGFRELFF. In DNA, the CDR3 is TGTGCCAGCAGTCTTTTTGGGACAGGGGGCTTCCGGGAGCTGTTTTTT.